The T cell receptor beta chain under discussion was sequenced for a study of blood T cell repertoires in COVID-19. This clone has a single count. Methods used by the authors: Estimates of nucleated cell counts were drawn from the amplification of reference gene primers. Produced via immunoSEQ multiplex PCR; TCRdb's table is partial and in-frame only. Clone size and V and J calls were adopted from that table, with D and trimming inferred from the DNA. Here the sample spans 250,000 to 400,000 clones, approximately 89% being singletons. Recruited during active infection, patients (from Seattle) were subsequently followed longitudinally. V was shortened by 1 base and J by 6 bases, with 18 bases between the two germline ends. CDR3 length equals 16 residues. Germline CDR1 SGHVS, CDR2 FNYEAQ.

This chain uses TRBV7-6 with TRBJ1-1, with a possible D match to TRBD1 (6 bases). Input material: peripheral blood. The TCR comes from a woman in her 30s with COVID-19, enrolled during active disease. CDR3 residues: CASSLGQQGKPAEAFF. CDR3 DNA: TGTGCCAGCAGCTTAGGGCAACAGGGAAAACCGGCTGAAGCTTTCTTT. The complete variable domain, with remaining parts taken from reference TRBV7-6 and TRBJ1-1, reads GAGVSQSPRYKVTKRGQDVALRCDPISGHVSLYWYRQALGQGPEFLTYFNYEAQQDKSGLPNDRFSAERPEGSISTLTIQRTEQRDSAMYRCASSLGQQGKPAEAFFGQGTRLTVV.